The next 25 T cell receptor beta chains were all read from a single sample in a study of T cell changes during pregnancy in multiple sclerosis. Assay: immunoSEQ multiplex PCR; the TCRdb copy retains only in-frame clones and omits some. The sample carries 26,000 or so clones, roughly nine tenths recorded once. Sequencing used CD8+ T cells from peripheral blood mononuclear cells, obtained in the second trimester of pregnancy. The receptor set was obtained from a female donor with multiple sclerosis, enrolled in a pregnancy study.

The chain links TRBV7-9 to TRBJ2-7, with a tentative D call TRBD1 (6 bases). Between the trimmed V and J ends, which lost 4 bases and 0 bases, there was a span of 16 bases. Germline V gene data show CDR1 as SEHNR and CDR2 as FQNEAQ (reference sequence). The CDR3 runs 16 residues. CDR3 nucleotides: TGTGCCAGCAGCTCCCCACAGGGAGTAAGCTCCTACGAGCAGTACTTC. Residues: CASSSPQGVSSYEQYF.

V and J are TRBV9 and TRBJ1-1; TRBD1 aligns across 9 bases. The CDR3 is 16 residues long. J gave up 5 bases and V 4 bases, and 12 bases lay outside the gene matches. Germline V lookup: CDR1 SGDLS, CDR2 YYNGEE. The CDR3 DNA is TGTGCCAGCAGCTCGGGAGAACAGGGGGCGTATACTGAAGCTTTCTTT. This encodes CASSSGEQGAYTEAFF.

The chain uses TRBV6-5 and TRBJ2-3; D possibly corresponds to TRBD1 (5 bases). The CDR3 totals 14 residues. The germline V gene encodes CDR1 MNHEY and CDR2 SVGAGI. The V end was cut by 4 bases, the J end by 2 bases, with 10 bases between. DNA for the CDR3: TGTGCCAGCAGTTTGGGGCCCTACACAGATACGCAGTATTTT. The encoded protein is CASSLGPYTDTQYF.

The rearrangement links TRBV28 to TRBJ1-5; D gene ambiguous. The V gene lost 7 bases and the J gene lost 7 bases, with 5 bases spanning the gap. In germline, CDR1 is MDHEN, CDR2 SYDVKM. The CDR3 covers 10 residues. Written as DNA, the CDR3 is TGTGCCAGCAACAGACAGCCCCAGCATTTT. Its translation is CASNRQPQHF.

The chain is built from TRBV5-4 and TRBJ2-3, with TRBD2 identical over 7 bases. This CDR3 is 15 amino acids long. Unmatched junction bases numbered 7, after V lost 3 bases and J lost 3 bases. Germline CDR1 reads SGHNT; CDR2 reads YYREEE (reference sequence). The DNA of the CDR3 is TGTGCCAGCAGCTCCGGGGGAGGGACGACAGATACGCAGTATTTT. Protein sequence: CASSSGGGTTDTQYF.

The chain is built from TRBV7-9 and TRBJ2-3; 8 positions match TRBD2. The J segment lost 3 bases and the V segment lost 5 bases, leaving 10 bases of the junction unmatched. The CDR3 is 16 amino acids. The germline V gene encodes CDR1 SEHNR and CDR2 FQNEAQ (reference sequence). The CDR3 DNA reads as TGTGCCAGCAGCGGGGAAGCGGGAGTTCCGACAGATACGCAGTATTTT. Its translation is CASSGEAGVPTDTQYF.

This clone was seen a handful of times. J is TRBJ2-7 and V is TRBV25-1, with TRBD2 as a possible D gene (6 bases). Looked up from germline, CDR1 is MGHDK and CDR2 is SYGVNS. Trimming took off 4 bases at V and 1 base at J, with 8 bases between the two ends. The CDR3 has 13 amino acids. The CDR3: CASSGDLSYEQYF. For the CDR3, the DNA is TGTGCCAGCAGTGGGGACTTATCCTACGAGCAGTACTTC.

This chain links TRBV7-2 with TRBJ2-7; D not resolved. The CDR3 has 15 amino acids. Germline CDR1 is SGHTA and CDR2 is FQGNSA. Trimming removed 1 base from V and 3 bases from J, with 13 bases in between. The CDR3 nucleotides are TGTGCCAGCAGCTTAGTTTCCAGGAATAGCTACGAGCAGTACTTC. This codes for CASSLVSRNSYEQYF. Using reference TRBV7-2 and TRBJ2-7 for the parts outside the CDR3, the full variable domain is GAGVSQSPSNKVTEKGKDVELRCDPISGHTALYWYRQSLGQGLEFLIYFQGNSAPDKSGLPSDRFSAERTGGSVSTLTIQRTQQEDSAVYLCASSLVSRNSYEQYFGPGTRLTVT.

This chain connects TRBV5-5 to TRBJ2-7; 10 bases map to TRBD2. The CDR3 consists of 15 residues. The V segment lost 2 bases and the J segment 4 bases; nucleotides outside the gene matches: 6. CDR1 is SGHKS, CDR2 YYEKEE, per germline (reference sequence). CDR3 in amino acids: CASSFSGTSEYEQYF. CDR3 DNA: TGTGCCAGCAGCTTCTCCGGGACTAGCGAATACGAGCAGTACTTC.

This chain links TRBV27 with TRBJ1-1; 12 nucleotides line up with TRBD1. V was clipped by 5 bases and J by 4 bases; unmatched bases: 8. The CDR3 is made up of 16 amino acids. CDR1 is MNHEY and CDR2 is SMNVEV in the germline V gene (reference sequence). The CDR3 sequence: CASSRDRGLFGTEAFF. CDR3 coding DNA: TGTGCCAGCAGTAGGGACAGGGGGCTATTTGGCACTGAAGCTTTCTTT.

The V and J genes are TRBV5-1 and TRBJ2-3; perhaps TRBD2 as D (5 bases). Germline CDR1 and CDR2: SGHRS and YFSETQ. The germline V and J ends were trimmed by 4 bases and 4 bases, with 10 bases remaining between them. This CDR3 is built from 13 residues. The CDR3, as DNA: TGCGCCAGCAGCGGGGAGTCCTCAGATACGCAGTATTTT. This translates into CASSGESSDTQYF.

Only one count was recorded for this clone. Here the CDR3 DNA reads TGCAGCGTTGAAGAGCAGGGCTCCGAGCAGTACTTC. The encoded protein is CSVEEQGSEQYF. The chain is built from TRBV29-1 and TRBJ2-7, with D possibly being TRBD1 (5 bases). Germline V gene sequence: CDR1 SQVTM, CDR2 ANQGSEA. Trimming shortened V by 0 bases and J by 6 bases, and 9 bases separated the two germline ends. The CDR3 totals 12 residues.

This clone was seen once. V usage is TRBV10-3 and J usage is TRBJ2-2, with 7 bases matching TRBD2. CDR1 is ENHRY, CDR2 SYGVKD, per germline. With V trimmed by 7 bases and J by 5 bases, 7 bases remained unmatched. The CDR3 length is 14 residues. In DNA form, the CDR3 reads TGTGCCATCAAGGCGGGAGTTAGTACCGGGGAGCTGTTTTTT. It encodes CAIKAGVSTGELFF.

V gene TRBV19 combines with J gene TRBJ1-4, with no clear D. The CDR3 runs 17 residues. The germline V and J ends were trimmed by 4 bases and 2 bases, with 17 bases remaining between them. Germline CDR1 reads LNHDA; CDR2 reads SQIVND (reference sequence). As DNA, the CDR3 is TGTGCCAGTAGTACATCTCCGGAGCTTTTCACTAATGAAAAACTGTTTTTT. Translating it yields CASSTSPELFTNEKLFF. Complete variable domain (other parts from reference TRBV19 and TRBJ1-4): DGGITQSPKYLFRKEGQNVTLSCEQNLNHDAMYWYRQDPGQGLRLIYYSQIVNDFQKGDIAEGYSVSREKKESFPLTVTSAQKNPTAFYLCASSTSPELFTNEKLFFGSGTQLSVL.

The chain joins TRBV9 to TRBJ2-2, with a tentative D call TRBD2 (6 bases). V gave up 3 bases and J gave up 5 bases, with 14 bases separating them. The CDR3 consists of 15 residues. Germline V gene lookup returns CDR1 SGDLS and CDR2 YYNGEE. The CDR3 DNA reads TGTGCCAGCAGCGCAGCGGGTCGCGGGACCGGGGAGCTGTTTTTT. Residues: CASSAAGRGTGELFF.

The chain joins TRBV7-2 to TRBJ2-1; a weak D match, TRBD2 (5 bases). The germline V gene has CDR1 SGHTA and CDR2 FQGNSA. CDR3 size: 13 residues. Trimming shortened V by 1 base and J by 8 bases, and 9 bases separated the two germline ends. CDR3 coding DNA: TGTGCCAGCAGCTTAGTTCCGGGGTATGAGCAGTTCTTC. Its translation: CASSLVPGYEQFF.

The chain has TRBV11-2 and TRBJ2-1, with 8 nucleotides matching TRBD2. Germline trimming cut 4 bases from V and 2 bases from J; bases unmatched to any gene: 13. Germline lookup yields CDR1 SGHAT and CDR2 FQNNGV. CDR3 size: 18 residues. The CDR3 sequence: CASSSGGGREDTYNEQFF. DNA for the CDR3: TGTGCCAGCAGCTCCGGGGGTGGGCGGGAGGACACCTACAATGAGCAGTTCTTC.

The chain has TRBV10-3 and TRBJ2-7; D possibly corresponds to TRBD2 (6 bases). Germline V gene data show CDR1 as ENHRY and CDR2 as SYGVKD. The CDR3 has 14 amino acids. Trimming stripped 2 bases from V and 3 bases from J, with 11 bases between. The CDR3 nucleotides read TGTGCCATCAGTGAGAGCGTGGGGGGCTACGAGCAGTACTTC. Its protein product is CAISESVGGYEQYF.

This clone showed up just a few times. The chain uses TRBV5-4 and TRBJ1-1; D uncertain. Trimming removed 6 bases at V and 3 bases at J, with 12 bases between. CDR1 is SGHNT, CDR2 YYREEE, per germline (reference sequence). The CDR3 consists of 13 residues. CDR3 residues: CASTPPGDTEAFF. The DNA of the CDR3 is TGTGCCAGCACCCCCCCGGGAGACACTGAAGCTTTCTTT.

CDR3: CSARDSVYEQYF. CDR3 nucleotides: TGCAGCGCCCGGGACTCGGTCTACGAGCAGTACTTC. The chain employs TRBV29-1 and TRBJ2-7; tentatively, D is TRBD2 (6 bases). The CDR3 extends over 12 amino acids. Germline V gene sequence: CDR1 SQVTM, CDR2 ANQGSEA. Between the trimmed V and J ends, which lost 7 bases and 3 bases, there was a span of 13 bases.

Points on this clone: Compared with germline, one end of the junction differs, possibly owing to a read error. The genes are TRBV5-4 and TRBJ1-2; 7 nucleotides match TRBD1. The germline gives CDR1 SGHNT, CDR2 YYREEE (reference sequence). The CDR3 sequence is 14 residues long. The CDR3: CASSFIGGTATSGF. The CDR3 nucleotides read TGTGCCAGCAGCTTTATAGGCGGGACAGCTACCTCTGGCTTC.

The rearrangement joins TRBV6-6 to TRBJ2-1; D might be TRBD1 (6 bases). The CDR3 is 15 residues long. Germline values: CDR1 MNHNY, CDR2 SVGAGI (reference sequence). The V gene lost 6 bases and the J gene lost 8 bases, with 20 bases spanning the gap. The CDR3 loop is CASSISSGTSDEQFF. The CDR3 DNA sequence: TGTGCCAGCAGCATCTCTTCCGGGACATCCGATGAGCAGTTCTTC.

This sequence joins TRBV19 and TRBJ2-1, with 8 nucleotides matching TRBD1. CDR1 is LNHDA and CDR2 is SQIVND in the germline V gene (reference sequence). The trim removed 5 bases at V and 8 bases at J, leaving 11 bases unmatched. The CDR3 consists of 15 residues. CDR3 residues: CASSLDWDRSYEQFF. As DNA, the CDR3 is TGTGCCAGTAGTTTGGATTGGGACAGGTCCTATGAGCAGTTCTTC.

The chain couples TRBV7-9 to TRBJ2-5; D is ambiguous. The J call may be faulty, since TRBJ2-7 better matches the DNA end. The CDR3 has 12 amino acids. Germline lookup yields CDR1 SEHNR and CDR2 FQNEAQ (reference sequence). For the CDR3, the DNA is TGTGCCAGCAGTTCGGAGTCCTACGAGCAGTACTTC. Protein sequence: CASSSESYEQYF.

The rearrangement uses TRBV4-3 and TRBJ1-2, with TRBD1 matching 7 bases. Germline CDR1 LGHNA, CDR2 YSLEER. The CDR3 extends over 15 amino acids. Trimming at V came to 3 bases and at J to 6 bases, leaving 10 bases not matched to a gene. The CDR3 reads CASSQARQGGHGYTF. CDR3 nucleotides: TGCGCCAGCAGCCAGGCAAGACAGGGAGGTCATGGCTACACCTTC.